This TCR beta chain comes out of a study of vaccination and CD4 T cells after COVID-19. Background on the study: Two doses of either BNT162b2 or mRNA-1273 vaccine were given to participants. The peptides that stimulated the cells were overlapping spike peptides from SARS-CoV-2, HCoV-NL63, HCoV-OC43 and HCoV-229E. Median time from COVID diagnosis to post-COVID sampling was 101 days (35 to 161).

This clonotype was counted only a few times. The target antigen is unknown. Treatment given: 10-day PBMC culture with coronavirus spike peptide pools or control peptides (ViraFEST assay). ViraFEST expanded antigen-specific T cells with peptide pools, then sequenced TCRs. The Oncomine TCR Beta short-read assay was applied to DNA of cultured CD4+ T cells. TCRdb redid the calling of the PCR reads with MiXCR, one entry per CDR3 protein. The sample lists about 17,000 distinct CDR3 sequences; approximately 45% were seen once. The germline gives CDR1 LNHNV, CDR2 YYDKDF (reference sequence). The V end lost 0 bases, the J end lost 1 base, and 12 bases lay between the germline ends. This CDR3 is built from 16 residues.

Source: CD4+ T cells from blood, cultured in vitro, taken before SARS-CoV-2 vaccination. This sequence originates from a human donor who had recovered from COVID-19. This chain uses TRBV15 with TRBJ1-1, with a tentative D call TRBD1 (6 bases). CDR3 region: CATSRDSGATNTEAFF. DNA of the CDR3: TGTGCCACCAGCAGAGATTCAGGGGCGACGAACACTGAAGCTTTCTTT.